Listed below are T cell receptor beta chains from one sample, sequenced in a study of graft-versus-host responses after intestinal transplantation. The repertoire was sequenced with immunoSEQ multiplex PCR; TCRdb's copy has only in-frame clones and lacks some. The table records tens of thousands of clones, around 90% of them present only once. These TCRs' antigens remain unknown. The sample here was unstimulated CD4+ T cells sorted from spleen or lymph node cells, taken before transplant. These receptors were collected from a human donor who was the organ donor for an intestinal transplant. The CDR3 runs from the conserved cysteine through the conserved F or W. D genes are given only for firm matches. Not all rows give a size; the values are once, few, many and, for expanded clones, a class.

clone_size: .
v_call: TRBV10-3
j_call: TRBJ1-1
d_call: TRBD1
cdr3_length: 14
cdr3_aa: CAINTGGRGTEAFF
cdr3_nt: TGTGCCATCAACACAGGGGGCAGGGGGACTGAAGCTTTCTTT

clone_size: .
v_call: TRBV7-7
j_call: TRBJ1-1
d_call: TRBD1
cdr3_length: 16
cdr3_aa: CASSPTQGERLPEAFF
cdr3_nt: TGTGCTAGCAGCCCCACCCAGGGGGAACGGTTACCTGAAGCTTTCTTT

clone_size: .
v_call: TRBV7-9
j_call: TRBJ2-7
d_call: TRBD2
cdr3_length: 18
cdr3_aa: CASSPLGWGGVVSYEQYF
cdr3_nt: TGTGCCAGCAGTCCTTTGGGTTGGGGGGGAGTGGTCTCCTACGAGCAGTACTTC

clone_size: .
v_call: TRBV5-5
j_call: TRBJ2-1
d_call: TRBD1
cdr3_length: 13
cdr3_aa: CASSQTGVGEQFF
cdr3_nt: TGTGCCAGCAGTCAGACAGGGGTCGGTGAGCAGTTCTTC

clone_size: .
v_call: TRBV7-2
j_call: TRBJ1-3
d_call: .
cdr3_length: 13
cdr3_aa: CASSFPQGNTIYF
cdr3_nt: TGTGCCAGCAGCTTCCCACAGGGAAACACCATATATTTT

clone_size: once
v_call: TRBV7-2
j_call: TRBJ2-5
d_call: TRBD2
cdr3_length: 18
cdr3_aa: CASSLVTSGGRGQETQYF
cdr3_nt: TGTGCCAGCAGCTTAGTAACTAGCGGGGGCCGGGGCCAAGAGACCCAGTACTTC

clone_size: .
v_call: TRBV19
j_call: TRBJ2-7
d_call: TRBD1
cdr3_length: 15
cdr3_aa: CASSIVGTGPYEQYF
cdr3_nt: TGTGCCAGTAGTATTGTCGGGACAGGCCCCTACGAGCAGTACTTC

clone_size: .
v_call: TRBV2
j_call: TRBJ2-3
d_call: TRBD2
cdr3_length: 15
cdr3_aa: CATQPTSARTDTQYF
cdr3_nt: TGTGCCACCCAACCAACTAGCGCACGCACAGATACGCAGTATTTT

clone_size: .
v_call: TRBV5-5
j_call: TRBJ2-5
d_call: TRBD2
cdr3_length: 15
cdr3_aa: CASRPWRGGRETQYF
cdr3_nt: TGTGCCAGCAGGCCCTGGCGGGGGGGCCGAGAGACCCAGTACTTC

clone_size: .
v_call: TRBV21-1
j_call: TRBJ2-2
d_call: .
cdr3_length: 13
cdr3_aa: CASIRGNTGELFF
cdr3_nt: TGTGCCAGCATCCGGGGGAACACCGGGGAGCTGTTTTTT

clone_size: .
v_call: TRBV9
j_call: TRBJ1-1
d_call: .
cdr3_length: 15
cdr3_aa: CASRRGGEGDTEAFF
cdr3_nt: TGTGCCAGCAGAAGGGGGGGCGAAGGGGACACTGAAGCTTTCTTT

clone_size: .
v_call: TRBV7-3
j_call: TRBJ1-2
d_call: .
cdr3_length: 15
cdr3_aa: CASSLTGPGAGGYTF
cdr3_nt: TGTGCCAGCAGCTTAACAGGGCCAGGGGCCGGAGGCTACACCTTC

clone_size: .
v_call: TRBV10-3
j_call: TRBJ2-3
d_call: TRBD2
cdr3_length: 15
cdr3_aa: CATRTSGTSPDTQYF
cdr3_nt: TGTGCCACTCGGACTAGCGGGACCAGCCCGGATACGCAGTATTTT

clone_size: .
v_call: TRBV28
j_call: TRBJ2-4
d_call: .
cdr3_length: 13
cdr3_aa: CASSTPGENIQYF
cdr3_nt: TGTGCCAGCAGTACACCCGGGGAAAACATTCAGTACTTC

clone_size: .
v_call: TRBV27
j_call: TRBJ2-3
d_call: .
cdr3_length: 14
cdr3_aa: CASSLFPYRAGQYF
cdr3_nt: TGTGCCAGCAGTTTATTCCCCTACAGGGCAGGGCAGTATTTT

clone_size: .
v_call: TRBV2
j_call: TRBJ2-5
d_call: .
cdr3_length: 15
cdr3_aa: CASSGVTDRKETQYF
cdr3_nt: TGTGCCAGCAGTGGTGTAACAGACCGTAAAGAGACCCAGTACTTC

clone_size: few
v_call: TRBV6-1
j_call: TRBJ2-2
d_call: .
cdr3_length: 15
cdr3_aa: CASSRQGGGTGELFF
cdr3_nt: TGTGCCAGCAGTCGACAGGGAGGAGGCACCGGGGAGCTGTTTTTT

clone_size: few
v_call: TRBV9
j_call: TRBJ2-1
d_call: TRBD2
cdr3_length: 17
cdr3_aa: CASTPRASGRISNEQFF
cdr3_nt: TGTGCCAGCACCCCCCGAGCGAGCGGGAGAATTTCGAATGAGCAGTTCTTC

clone_size: .
v_call: TRBV6-4
j_call: TRBJ1-2
d_call: .
cdr3_length: 15
cdr3_aa: CASSKAFGANYGYTF
cdr3_nt: TGTGCCAGCAGTAAGGCCTTCGGGGCTAACTATGGCTACACCTTC

clone_size: .
v_call: TRBV5-4
j_call: TRBJ1-1
d_call: .
cdr3_length: 15
cdr3_aa: CASKSGGVVNTEAFF
cdr3_nt: TGTGCCAGTAAATCGGGGGGCGTGGTGAACACTGAAGCTTTCTTT

clone_size: .
v_call: TRBV12-1
j_call: TRBJ2-1
d_call: .
cdr3_length: 16
cdr3_aa: CASSFVGTSGLGKQFF
cdr3_nt: TGTGCCAGCAGCTTTGTGGGGACTAGCGGCCTCGGGAAGCAGTTCTTC

clone_size: .
v_call: TRBV6-5
j_call: TRBJ1-5
d_call: .
cdr3_length: 15
cdr3_aa: CASSYSRGKNQPQHF
cdr3_nt: TGTGCCAGCAGTTACTCTCGGGGAAAAAATCAGCCCCAGCATTTT

clone_size: .
v_call: TRBV19
j_call: TRBJ2-1
d_call: .
cdr3_length: 12
cdr3_aa: CASNGRGNEQFF
cdr3_nt: TGTGCCAGTAATGGACGGGGCAATGAGCAGTTCTTC